Below are 14 T cell receptor beta chains sequenced from a single sample in a study of blood T cell repertoires in COVID-19. The table came from immunoSEQ multiplex PCR; TCRdb's copy has only in-frame clones and leaves some out. The table has 310,000 or so clones, around 90% seen once. Sequences were obtained from peripheral blood. All receptors derive from a man aged 25 to 40 with COVID-19, enrolled during active disease.

This clone came up a few times. This rearrangement joins TRBV6-6 to TRBJ2-7; TRBD2 is a possible D gene (10 bases). Trimming took off 6 bases at V and 6 bases at J, with 36 bases between the two ends. CDR1 and CDR2 from the germline V gene are MNHNY and SVGAGI (reference sequence). The CDR3 runs to 20 residues. The DNA for the CDR3 is TGTGCCAGCAGCGCCCGTCTTACAGGGGGCGCAACACTAGCGGGACCCGAGCAGTACTTC. Protein sequence: CASSARLTGGATLAGPEQYF.

The rearrangement links TRBV2 to TRBJ1-3; weak D call: TRBD1 (6 bases). Germline CDR1 and CDR2: SNHLY and FYNNEI. This CDR3 is 16 amino acids long. The V gene lost 4 bases and the J gene lost 3 bases, with 16 bases spanning the gap. The DNA of the CDR3 is TGTGCCAGCAGTGTCGGGGGGGCCTTAAATGGAAACACCATATATTTT. It codes for CASSVGGALNGNTIYF.

The chain combines TRBV4-3 with TRBJ2-3; TRBD1 aligns across 9 bases. The V gene end was trimmed by 3 bases and the J gene end by 0 bases; junction bases not matched to a gene: 1. Germline V lookup: CDR1 LGHNA, CDR2 YSLEER. The CDR3 contains 15 residues. The CDR3 protein is CASSQGQGSTDTQYF. CDR3 DNA: TGCGCCAGCAGCCAGGGACAGGGAAGCACAGATACGCAGTATTTT.

The chain combines TRBV5-4 with TRBJ2-5; tentative D call: TRBD1 (5 bases). CDR3 length equals 14 residues. V shed 0 bases and J shed 4 bases, with 10 bases lying between them. CDR1 SGHNT and CDR2 YYREEE come from the germline V gene (reference sequence). The CDR3 nucleotides are TGTGCCAGCAGCTTGGCCAGGGTGGGAGAGACCCAGTACTTC. It is translated as CASSLARVGETQYF.

The chain links TRBV25-1 to TRBJ2-7; 10 bases map to TRBD1. The germline V gene encodes CDR1 MGHDK and CDR2 SYGVNS. The CDR3 is 17 residues long. V was clipped by 0 bases and J by 1 base; unmatched bases: 6. In nucleotides, the CDR3 is TGTGCCAGCAGTGAATACCGAGACAGGGGGCATTCCTACGAGCAGTACTTC. Encoded protein: CASSEYRDRGHSYEQYF.

The rearrangement joins TRBV10-3 to TRBJ2-3; TRBD2 matches 7 bases. J was trimmed by 2 bases and V by 1 base; bases with no gene match: 3. The CDR3 loop spans 15 amino acids. CDR1 ENHRY and CDR2 SYGVKD come from the germline V gene. The CDR3: CAISEFGTNTDTQYF. The CDR3, as DNA: TGTGCCATCAGTGAGTTCGGGACTAACACAGATACGCAGTATTTT.

The rearrangement uses TRBV9 and TRBJ2-7; 9 nucleotides align to TRBD2. This CDR3 is 16 amino acids long. Per germline, CDR1 SGDLS and CDR2 YYNGEE. The trim removed 0 bases at V and 7 bases at J, leaving 11 bases unmatched. As DNA, the CDR3 is TGTGCCAGCAGCGTAGCTCCTAGCGGGGCCCTGGGGGAGCAGTACTTC. Translated, it gives CASSVAPSGALGEQYF.

This chain joins TRBV27 and TRBJ2-3; 7 bases are a match to TRBD2. The CDR3 runs 16 residues. Germline assignment: CDR1 MNHEY and CDR2 SMNVEV (reference sequence). Losses at the gene ends were 5 bases for V and 2 bases for J; bases not matched to a gene: 10. The CDR3 loop is CASSPLLAYSTDTQYF. DNA for the CDR3: TGTGCCAGCAGTCCCCTACTAGCGTACTCCACAGATACGCAGTATTTT.

The V gene is TRBV19, the J gene TRBJ1-5; a possible D gene is TRBD1 (6 bases). The V end was cut by 3 bases, the J end by 0 bases, with 12 bases between. Germline CDR1 is LNHDA and CDR2 is SQIVND (reference sequence). This CDR3 has 16 amino acids. CDR3 sequence: CASSISGANSNQPQHF. DNA of the CDR3: TGTGCCAGTAGTATTTCAGGGGCTAATAGCAATCAGCCCCAGCATTTT. Complete variable domain (other parts from reference TRBV19 and TRBJ1-5): DGGITQSPKYLFRKEGQNVTLSCEQNLNHDAMYWYRQDPGQGLRLIYYSQIVNDFQKGDIAEGYSVSREKKESFPLTVTSAQKNPTAFYLCASSISGANSNQPQHFGDGTRLSIL.

This sequence joins TRBV10-1 and TRBJ2-5; no definite D call. With 2 bases removed from V and 1 base from J, the gap between germline ends came to 17 bases. The CDR3 covers 17 residues. Germline lookup yields CDR1 WNHNN and CDR2 SYGVQD (reference sequence). The CDR3 DNA is TGCGCCAGCAGTGAGGACCCTCAGGTGCGACCCCAAGAGACCCAGTACTTC. Translating gives CASSEDPQVRPQETQYF.

V is TRBV12-5 and J is TRBJ2-6; possible D gene TRBD1, 7 bases. The CDR3 consists of 17 residues. The germline gives CDR1 LGHNT, CDR2 FRNRAP. Trimming took 4 bases from V and 0 from J, leaving 13 bases between them. The CDR3 DNA reads TGTGCTAGTGGTTACGGCGGGGACAGCTCTGGGGCCAACGTCCTGACTTTC. It translates to CASGYGGDSSGANVLTF.

The V gene is TRBV7-9, the J gene TRBJ2-7, with D possibly being TRBD2 (6 bases). Germline CDR1 and CDR2: SEHNR and FQNEAQ (reference sequence). This CDR3 region has 16 residues. V lost 6 bases and J lost 0, with 18 bases in between. The CDR3 sequence: CASSLGTSLSSYEQYF. Written as DNA, the CDR3 is TGTGCCAGCAGTCTCGGGACTTCCTTGAGCTCCTACGAGCAGTACTTC.

Comment on this clone: Other DNA sequences in this sample translate to the same CDR3. The J gene is TRBJ2-1, the V gene TRBV6-5; tentatively, D is TRBD2 (5 bases). The CDR3 is made up of 13 amino acids. The V and J ends lost 0 bases and 7 bases respectively, with 7 bases between them. Germline V gene lookup returns CDR1 MNHEY and CDR2 SVGAGI. CDR3 residues: CASSYSSGNEQFF. The DNA for the CDR3 is TGTGCCAGCAGTTACTCATCGGGGAATGAGCAGTTCTTC.

This clone was recorded only once. The chain is built from TRBV6-2 or TRBV6-3 and TRBJ2-1; D call uncertain. The V gene's germline CDR1 is MNHEY and CDR2 SVGEGT. V shed 6 bases and J shed 1 base, with 10 bases lying between them. CDR3 length: 14 residues. CDR3 DNA sequence: TGTGCCAGCAGCCACAGTGGATCCTACAATGAGCAGTTCTTC. This codes for CASSHSGSYNEQFF.